Listed here are 29 T cell receptor beta chains from one sample, sequenced in a study of shared clonotypes between healthy human individuals. Clones were sequenced by immunoSEQ multiplex PCR, and TCRdb holds only the in-frame ones, with some missing. This sample has fewer than 1.8 million clones; 97% to 99% occur once, and the top ten carry approximately 0.4%. The sample consisted of naive CD4+ T cells sorted from blood. Subset of the sample: CD45RA+ positively selected. The receptors come from a man younger than 40 in good health.

In this sample, this clone turned up a few times. The same CDR3 arises from other DNA sequences in this sample as well. This chain links TRBV5-1 with TRBJ2-5, with a possible D match to TRBD1 (5 bases). Trimming stripped 1 base from V and 1 base from J, with 5 bases between. Germline V CDR1 and CDR2: SGHRS, YFSETQ. This CDR3 comprises 13 residues. The CDR3 sequence is CASSLRGQETQYF. The DNA of the CDR3 is TGCGCCAGCAGCTTGAGGGGCCAAGAGACCCAGTACTTC.

The chain recombines TRBV29-1 with TRBJ1-1; D might be TRBD1 (5 bases). Trimming took 4 bases from V and 4 from J, leaving 10 bases between them. Germline CDR1 SQVTM, CDR2 ANQGSEA. The CDR3 runs to 12 residues. The CDR3 loop reads CSVGDGFTEAFF. The CDR3 region has the DNA TGCAGCGTTGGGGACGGATTCACTGAAGCTTTCTTT.

Remarks on this clone: The sample carries other DNA sequences with the same CDR3. The chain links TRBV9 to TRBJ2-7, with 11 nucleotides matching TRBD2. Germline V CDR1 and CDR2: SGDLS, YYNGEE. The CDR3 totals 15 residues. After removal of 3 bases from V and 3 bases from J, the junction contained 5 bases not matched to a gene. The CDR3 spells CASSATGTSGYEQYF. As DNA, the CDR3 is TGTGCCAGCAGCGCAACCGGGACTAGCGGCTACGAGCAGTACTTC.

CDR3: CASSLKSSGRDPFTDTQYF. In nucleotides, the CDR3 is TGTGCCAGCAGTTTAAAGTCTAGCGGGAGAGACCCTTTCACAGATACGCAGTATTTT. This chain uses TRBV28 with TRBJ2-3; 10 bases are a match to TRBD2. CDR3 length: 19 amino acids. Germline V lookup: CDR1 MDHEN, CDR2 SYDVKM. J was trimmed by 2 bases and V by 2 bases; bases with no gene match: 13.

The chain links TRBV4-1 to TRBJ2-3; D remains unclear. Trimming stripped 3 bases from V and 0 bases from J, with 7 bases between. The CDR3 totals 14 residues. Germline CDR1 MGHRA, CDR2 YSYEKL. The CDR3 DNA sequence: TGCGCCAGCAGCCATGACGTAAGCACAGATACGCAGTATTTT. Translated: CASSHDVSTDTQYF.

Concerning this clone itself: The junction differs from germline at one of its ends, possibly a read error. The chain combines TRBV7-7 with TRBJ2-5; D gene ambiguous. CDR3 size: 13 residues. Germline CDR1 and CDR2: SSHAT and FNYEAQ (reference sequence). The chain's CDR3 is CASSSEPLTTQYF. Written as DNA, the CDR3 is TGTGCTAGCAGCTCCGAACCTTTGACCACCCAGTACTTC. Full variable domain (outside the CDR3, taken from reference TRBV7-7 and TRBJ2-5): GAGVSQSPRYKVTKRGQDVTLRCDPISSHATLYWYQQALGQGPEFLTYFNYEAQPDKSGLPSDRFSAERPEGSISTLTIQRTEQRDSAMYRCASSSEPLTTQYFGPGTRLLVL.

The chain has TRBV25-1 and TRBJ1-2, with TRBD1 identical over 10 bases. V gave up 7 bases and J gave up 5 bases; unmatched junction bases: 13. Germline CDR1 and CDR2: MGHDK and SYGVNS. The CDR3 spans 16 residues. The CDR3 nucleotides read TGTGCCAGCAAACAACCGGGACAGGGGCCCCTGTATGGCTACACCTTC. This encodes CASKQPGQGPLYGYTF.

DNA for the CDR3: TGTGCCAGTAGTTGGAATCAGGACTACGAGCAGTACTTC. Protein sequence: CASSWNQDYEQYF. V gene TRBV19 combines with J gene TRBJ2-7; no clear D gene. The CDR3 covers 13 residues. CDR1 and CDR2 from the germline V gene are LNHDA and SQIVND (reference sequence). Trimming pared 5 bases from V and 3 bases from J, leaving 11 bases between.

The chain joins TRBV7-9 to TRBJ2-2, with TRBD2 identical over 7 bases. V was pared by 2 bases and J by 3 bases, with 6 bases of the junction left unmatched. The CDR3 is 16 residues long. Germline values: CDR1 SEHNR, CDR2 FQNEAQ (reference sequence). CDR3 sequence: CASSLLAVQYTGELFF. CDR3 DNA: TGTGCCAGCAGCTTACTAGCGGTACAGTACACCGGGGAGCTGTTTTTT. Full variable domain (outside the CDR3, taken from reference TRBV7-9 and TRBJ2-2): DTGVSQNPRHKITKRGQNVTFRCDPISEHNRLYWYRQTLGQGPEFLTYFQNEAQLEKSRLLSDRFSAERPKGSFSTLEIQRTEQGDSAMYLCASSLLAVQYTGELFFGEGSRLTVL.

The chain joins TRBV14 to TRBJ2-1; possible D gene TRBD2, 6 bases. Trimming left V 2 bases short and J 0 bases short, with 11 bases between. CDR1 and CDR2 (germline): SGHDN, FVKESK. The length of the CDR3 is 16 residues. As DNA, the CDR3 is TGTGCCAGCAGCCAATTTTCGACTAGCTCCTACAATGAGCAGTTCTTC. Protein product: CASSQFSTSSYNEQFF. The full variable domain, completed using reference TRBV14 and TRBJ2-1, is EAGVTQFPSHSVIEKGQTVTLRCDPISGHDNLYWYRRVMGKEIKFLLHFVKESKQDESGMPNNRFLAERTGGTYSTLKVQPAELEDSGVYFCASSQFSTSSYNEQFFGPGTRLTVL.

The chain is built from TRBV2 and TRBJ2-7; D may be TRBD2 (5 bases). The CDR3 has 12 amino acids. Germline loops: CDR1 SNHLY, CDR2 FYNNEI. Trimming cost V 9 bases and J 7 bases, with 16 bases left between them. The DNA of the CDR3 is TGTGCCAGGCAAAACGGAGGTCGGGAGCAGTACTTC. It codes for CARQNGGREQYF.

V and J are TRBV10-3 and TRBJ2-7, with 13 bases aligning to TRBD2. The germline V gene has CDR1 ENHRY and CDR2 SYGVKD. The ends lost 3 bases at V and 6 bases at J; junction bases unmatched: 8. The CDR3 length is 16 residues. The CDR3 DNA follows: TGTGCCATCAGTGACCGACTAGCGGGGGGTCCTGGCGAGCAGTACTTC. Amino acid sequence: CAISDRLAGGPGEQYF.

The chain uses TRBV6-1 and TRBJ2-2; either TRBD1 or TRBD2 may fit D (5 bases each). Trimming took 4 bases from V and 2 from J, leaving 20 bases between them. From germline, CDR1 is MNHNS and CDR2 SASEGT. The CDR3 extends over 18 amino acids. CDR3 nucleotide sequence: TGTGCCAGCAGTGCCGAGGGACGAGGGGAACGTAACACCGGGGAGCTGTTTTTT. It translates to CASSAEGRGERNTGELFF.

Of note for this clone: Other DNA sequences within the sample encode an identical CDR3. The chain carries TRBV5-1 and TRBJ2-7, with 11 nucleotides matching TRBD2. This CDR3 has 14 residues. Germline lookup yields CDR1 SGHRS and CDR2 YFSETQ. The junction had 4 bases not matched to a gene; V was cut back by 4 bases and J by 4 bases. The CDR3 nucleotides read TGCGCCAGCAGCCCCGGGACTAGCGGTTACGAGCAGTACTTC. Its protein is CASSPGTSGYEQYF.

As to this clone: The same CDR3 is also encoded by other DNA sequences in this sample. The CDR3, as DNA: TGTGCCAGCAGCTTAGTTGCAGGAGAGAACACTGAAGCTTTCTTT. This sequence encodes CASSLVAGENTEAFF. The chain couples TRBV7-9 to TRBJ1-1; D not resolved. V lost 1 base, J lost 1 base, and 10 bases lay in between. Germline V gene sequence: CDR1 SEHNR, CDR2 FQNEAQ (reference sequence). The CDR3 length is 15 residues.

The V gene is TRBV7-8, the J gene TRBJ1-5, with 7 bases lining up with TRBD1. Germline V gene lookup returns CDR1 SGHVS and CDR2 FQNEAQ. J gave up 2 bases and V 3 bases, and 4 bases lay outside the gene matches. The CDR3 is 15 residues long. The CDR3 region is CASSFAGGGNQPQHF. The CDR3 nucleotides are TGTGCCAGCAGCTTCGCAGGGGGAGGCAATCAGCCCCAGCATTTT. The whole variable domain, filled in from reference TRBV7-8 and TRBJ1-5, reads GAGVSQSPRYKVAKRGQDVALRCDPISGHVSLFWYQQALGQGPEFLTYFQNEAQLDKSGLPSDRFFAERPEGSVSTLKIQRTQQEDSAVYLCASSFAGGGNQPQHFGDGTRLSIL.

J is TRBJ2-3 and V is TRBV6-5; the D gene is possibly TRBD2 (6 bases). Deletions cut 0 bases from V and 2 bases from J, with 12 bases between. There are 16 residues in the CDR3. The germline gives CDR1 MNHEY, CDR2 SVGAGI. This chain's CDR3 is CASSYSRLDHTDTQYF. DNA for the CDR3: TGTGCCAGCAGTTACTCGAGACTAGACCACACAGATACGCAGTATTTT.

This chain uses TRBV15 with TRBJ1-1, with 8 bases lining up with TRBD1. Germline V gives CDR1 LNHNV, CDR2 YYDKDF (reference sequence). V gave up 0 bases and J gave up 7 bases; unmatched junction bases: 10. CDR3 length: 16 residues. This CDR3 reads CATSRDSGQGFDEAFF. As DNA, the CDR3 is TGTGCCACCAGCAGAGATTCAGGACAGGGATTCGATGAAGCTTTCTTT.

The chain recombines TRBV5-4 with TRBJ2-6; TRBD1 matches at 7 bases. The CDR3 extends over 17 amino acids. The ends lost 6 bases at V and 0 bases at J; junction bases unmatched: 9. CDR1 is SGHNT and CDR2 is YYREEE in the germline V gene (reference sequence). Here the CDR3 DNA reads TGTGCCAGCACCCAGCGAGGGGGCTTCTCTGGGGCCAACGTCCTGACTTTC. This codes for CASTQRGGFSGANVLTF.

To note about this clone: Additional DNA sequences in this sample encode the identical CDR3. The CDR3 is CASSIRGPTDTQYF. The CDR3 DNA sequence: TGTGCCAGTAGTATAAGGGGGCCCACAGATACGCAGTATTTT. V and J are TRBV19 and TRBJ2-3; 7 bases map to TRBD1. The germline V gene has CDR1 LNHDA and CDR2 SQIVND (reference sequence). CDR3 length: 14 residues. Trimming removed 2 bases from V and 2 bases from J; junction bases left unmatched: 1. Full variable domain (rest looked up from reference TRBV19 and TRBJ2-3): DGGITQSPKYLFRKEGQNVTLSCEQNLNHDAMYWYRQDPGQGLRLIYYSQIVNDFQKGDIAEGYSVSREKKESFPLTVTSAQKNPTAFYLCASSIRGPTDTQYFGPGTRLTVL.

The chain employs TRBV5-1 and TRBJ2-7; 9 nucleotides match TRBD2. Germline V CDR1 and CDR2: SGHRS, YFSETQ. The CDR3 sequence is 14 residues long. With 2 bases clipped from V and 5 bases from J, the junction kept 5 bases outside the gene matches. The CDR3 bases are TGCGCCAGCAGCTTCGGACTAGCGAGCCACGAGCAGTACTTC. Translated, it gives CASSFGLASHEQYF.

This clone was observed once. This sequence joins TRBV19 and TRBJ1-2; weak D call: TRBD1 (6 bases). Between the trimmed V and J ends, which lost 2 bases and 3 bases, there was a span of 13 bases. Germline CDR1 is LNHDA and CDR2 is SQIVND (reference sequence). CDR3 length: 15 residues. The DNA of the CDR3 is TGTGCCAGTAGTATATCAACGAGGGGGGACTATGGCTACACCTTC. It yields the protein CASSISTRGDYGYTF.

The chain uses TRBV7-9 and TRBJ2-7; TRBD1 aligns across 7 bases. There are 15 residues in the CDR3. Germline V gene data show CDR1 as SEHNR and CDR2 as FQNEAQ (reference sequence). The J segment lost 1 base and the V segment lost 4 bases, leaving 7 bases of the junction unmatched. This CDR3 is CASSSPGQRSYEQYF. The CDR3 DNA follows: TGTGCCAGCAGCTCCCCGGGACAGAGATCCTACGAGCAGTACTTC.

J is TRBJ1-1 and V is TRBV29-1, with D uncertain. CDR3 length: 12 amino acids. Germline V gene lookup returns CDR1 SQVTM and CDR2 ANQGSEA. Trimming stripped 3 bases from V and 0 bases from J, with 5 bases between. The CDR3 reads CSVDPLNTEAFF. The CDR3, as DNA: TGCAGCGTTGATCCCCTGAACACTGAAGCTTTCTTT.

The J gene is TRBJ1-4, the V gene TRBV28; D remains ambiguous. The CDR3 extends over 13 amino acids. V was pared by 6 bases and J by 0 bases, with 5 bases between. Germline CDR1 and CDR2: MDHEN and SYDVKM. The CDR3 loop reads CASRRATNEKLFF. The CDR3 DNA follows: TGTGCCAGCAGACGGGCAACTAATGAAAAACTGTTTTTT.

The gene calls are TRBV5-1 and TRBJ2-5, with 10 bases that match TRBD2. J gave up 6 bases and V 4 bases, and 18 bases lay outside the gene matches. There are 18 residues in the CDR3. The germline V gene has CDR1 SGHRS and CDR2 YFSETQ. The CDR3: CASSPYLAGARGGKTQYF. CDR3 coding DNA: TGCGCCAGCAGCCCCTATCTAGCGGGAGCTAGAGGAGGGAAGACCCAGTACTTC.

V and J are TRBV7-6 and TRBJ2-1; the D gene is possibly TRBD1 (5 bases). V was pared by 1 base and J by 5 bases, with 9 bases between. CDR3 length: 14 amino acids. The germline CDR1 and CDR2 sequences are SGHVS and FNYEAQ. The CDR3 spells CASSLEVGDNEQFF. The CDR3, as DNA: TGTGCCAGCAGCTTAGAAGTAGGGGACAATGAGCAGTTCTTC.

This clone has just one count. The chain is built from TRBV15 and TRBJ2-7, with unresolved D. With 2 bases removed from V and 3 bases from J, the gap between germline ends came to 8 bases. This CDR3 is built from 13 residues. Per the germline V gene, CDR1 is LNHNV and CDR2 is YYDKDF (reference sequence). This CDR3 is CATSRTTVYEQYF. DNA for the CDR3: TGTGCCACCAGCAGAACTACAGTCTACGAGCAGTACTTC.

The chain recombines TRBV29-1 with TRBJ2-5; perhaps TRBD2 as D (6 bases). Germline CDR1 SQVTM, CDR2 ANQGSEA. The CDR3 has 14 amino acids. V was cut by 4 bases and J by 2 bases, with 14 bases left in between. The CDR3 DNA reads TGCAGCGTTGTTAGCGGAAAAAAACAAGAGACCCAGTACTTC. Protein: CSVVSGKKQETQYF.